Listed below are T cell receptor beta chains from one sample, sequenced in a study of patients and donors after allogeneic stem cell transplantation. TCRdb itself ran the RT-PCR reads through MiXCR, one entry per CDR3 protein. The sample yields 160,000 or so distinct CDR3 sequences, 20% to 25% seen once. Sequenced sample: blood, either unsorted or a sorted T cell fraction (not recorded which). These TCRs come from a human donor who was either an allogeneic HSCT recipient or a stem cell or donor lymphocyte infusion donor (not recorded which). It is not recorded whose cells these are; they may come from a transplant donor. CDR3s include the opening cysteine and the closing phenylalanine or tryptophan. The D gene is left open where the match is weak. Clone sizes are given selectively: once, few, many, or a class where the clone is expanded.

d_gene,abundance,v_gene,j_gene,CDR3aa,CDR3nt
TRBD1,few,TRBV9,TRBJ2-1,CASSATGQSYNEQFF,TGTGCCAGCAGCGCCACGGGACAGAGTTACAATGAGCAGTTCTTC
NA,NA,TRBV5-6,TRBJ1-4,CASSLGQINEKLFF,TGTGCCAGCAGCTTGGGACAGATCAATGAAAAACTGTTTTTT
NA,NA,TRBV20-1,TRBJ1-2,CSARDSDSYGYTF,TGCAGTGCTAGAGATTCGGACAGCTATGGCTACACCTTC
TRBD1,few,TRBV29-1,TRBJ1-1,CSDIDRGNTEAFF,TGCAGCGATATAGACAGGGGGAACACTGAAGCTTTCTTT
TRBD2,few,TRBV20-1,TRBJ2-3,CSARTSGPTDTQYF,TGCAGTGCCAGGACTAGCGGACCCACAGATACGCAGTATTTT
NA,few,TRBV7-8,TRBJ2-3,CASIPRIWEGTTQYF,TGTGCCAGCATCCCCCGGATTTGGGAAGGGACTACGCAGTATTTT
NA,NA,TRBV29-1,TRBJ2-2,CSVIGGVGNTGELFF,TGCAGCGTTATTGGGGGAGTGGGGAACACCGGGGAGCTGTTTTTT
NA,NA,TRBV20-1,TRBJ2-1,CSARRNRIVSNEQFF,TGCAGTGCTAGGAGAAACAGGATTGTAAGCAATGAGCAGTTCTTC
TRBD2,once,TRBV4-1,TRBJ2-5,CASSQPTGGNKETQYF,TGCGCCAGCAGCCAACCGACCGGGGGGAACAAAGAGACCCAGTACTTC
NA,few,TRBV20-1,TRBJ1-4,CSARENFEKLFF,TGCAGTGCTAGGGAAAATTTTGAAAAACTGTTTTTT
TRBD1,NA,TRBV12-3/TRBV12-4,TRBJ1-1,CASSPRQGWSTEAFF,TGTGCCAGCAGCCCAAGACAGGGTTGGAGCACTGAAGCTTTCTTT
NA,NA,TRBV12-3/TRBV12-4,TRBJ2-1,CASSTITGIFF,TGTGCCAGCAGCACCATTACAGGCATATTCTTC
TRBD1,few,TRBV4-3,TRBJ1-2,CASRRTGGVLGYGYTF,TGCGCCAGCAGGCGGACAGGGGGCGTCCTGGGCTATGGCTACACCTTC
TRBD1,NA,TRBV15,TRBJ1-6,CATNGTGYNSPLHF,TGTGCCACCAACGGGACAGGGTACAATTCACCCCTCCACTTT
TRBD2,NA,TRBV20-1,TRBJ2-7,CSARVAGTSGAEQYF,TGCAGTGCTAGAGTGGCCGGAACTAGCGGGGCCGAGCAGTACTTC
NA,few,TRBV4-2,TRBJ1-5,CASSQAERRGNQPQHF,TGTGCCAGCAGCCAAGCGGAGAGACGGGGGAATCAGCCCCAGCATTTT
NA,many,TRBV20-1,TRBJ1-5,CSVYGGNYQPQHF,TGCAGTGTCTACGGGGGCAATTATCAGCCCCAGCATTTT
TRBD1,NA,TRBV12-3/TRBV12-4,TRBJ1-5,CASRGTGEDSNQPQHF,TGTGCCAGCAGGGGGACAGGGGAGGATAGCAATCAGCCCCAGCATTTT
NA,NA,TRBV20-1,TRBJ2-7,CSAREGRASYEQYF,TGCAGTGCTAGGGAGGGACGGGCCTCCTACGAGCAGTACTTC
TRBD1,few,TRBV5-5,TRBJ1-2,CASSVDRGLGYTF,TGTGCCAGCAGCGTGGACAGGGGGCTTGGCTACACCTTC
TRBD2,NA,TRBV9,TRBJ2-5,CASSVGIGTSGGQETQYF,TGTGCCAGCAGCGTAGGAATAGGGACTAGCGGGGGCCAAGAGACCCAGTACTTC
NA,many,TRBV12-3/TRBV12-4,TRBJ1-3,CASSLREPSSSTIYF,TGTGCCAGCAGTTTAAGGGAACCCTCCTCGTCCACCATATATTTT
TRBD1,NA,TRBV6-5,TRBJ1-1,CASSHGGTGRTEAFF,TGTGCCAGCAGTCACGGGGGGACAGGCAGGACTGAAGCTTTCTTT